Here is one TCR beta chain with its context. Assay: immunoSEQ multiplex PCR; the TCRdb copy retains only in-frame clones and omits some. This sample has hundreds of thousands of clones; nearly 90% occur once, and the top ten carry around 4.3%. The CDR3 sequence is 15 residues long. Germline-derived CDR1 and CDR2 are SGHRS and YFSETQ. J gave up 0 bases and V 2 bases, and 2 bases lay outside the gene matches. The data are from a study of blood T cell repertoires in COVID-19. Sequencing was done on a sample of PBMCs or T cells enriched from blood (not recorded which). The chain has TRBV5-1 and TRBJ2-1, with 7 bases matching TRBD2. The source of this sequence is a woman aged 18-29 years with acute COVID-19. CDR3 residues: CASSLSGISYNEQFF. The CDR3 nucleotides read TGCGCCAGCAGCTTAAGCGGGATCTCCTACAATGAGCAGTTCTTC.